This T cell receptor beta chain was identified in a study of blood T cells in healthy people across ages. A few counts support this clonotype. Its specificity is not known. The use of a sample-barcoded 5' primer and a J-beta primer mix characterized a second PCR of roughly 6 to 11 cycles. Every single cDNA molecule received a tag from a template-switch adaptor with 12 random nucleotides. TCRdb used MiXCR to reprocess the 5' RACE reads, holding one entry per CDR3 protein. The table lists around 1.5 million distinct CDR3 sequences, approximately 59% of them singletons. In germline, CDR1 is MNHEY, CDR2 SVGAGI. This CDR3 contains 13 residues. Deletions cut 8 bases from V and 1 base from J, with 12 bases between. Study conclusions and caveats: It was held that the diversity estimates obtained from one million T cells were underestimates. Significant beta diversity loss was already apparent by age approximately 37, declining roughly linearly.

This sequence originates from a young man in good health. The chain recombines TRBV6-5 with TRBJ2-7; D is uncertain. Sequenced sample: blood. The CDR3 bases are TGTGCCAGCCAGTTACTCTCATCCTACGAGCAGTACTTC. Amino acid sequence: CASQLLSSYEQYF.